This TCR beta chain is drawn from a study of cytomegalovirus exposure and HLA in healthy donors. Study-wide findings and caveats: Within an earlier analysis, most TCR beta V segments proved productive either about 90% or about 30% of the time. Indistinguishability led to the exclusion of some V segments, TRBV6-2 and TRBV6-3 included. CMV serostatus was the sole immune exposure information available. Association of a missense DCLRE1C variant with TCR beta V- and J-gene trimming was reported in a later analysis.

PCR amplification relied on 60 Vbeta primers (plus 13 Jbeta primers). Method: immunoSEQ multiplex PCR; TCRdb's copy keeps in-frame clones and lacks some. This table has 150,000 to 200,000 clones, just under 85% appearing once. This clone was counted once. Its antigen is unknown. V trimming: 4 bases; J trimming: 0 bases; junction bases outside the gene matches: 4. Germline V gene sequence: CDR1 KGHSH, CDR2 LQKENI. The CDR3 covers 16 residues. Material: PBMCs. This clonotype originated in a girl aged 5 to 17 in good health and CMV-seropositive. The chain couples TRBV18 to TRBJ1-4, with 8 bases that match TRBD1. CDR3: CASSRDRLATNEKLFF. The DNA for the CDR3 is TGTGCCAGCTCACGGGACAGGCTAGCAACTAATGAAAAACTGTTTTTT.